The 8 T cell receptor beta chains listed next were all sequenced from one sample in a study of cytomegalovirus exposure and HLA in healthy donors. It was with 60 Vbeta and 13 Jbeta primers that the PCR ran. Clones were sequenced by immunoSEQ multiplex PCR, and TCRdb holds only the in-frame ones, with some missing. The table records around 190,000 clones, around 80% of them present only once. The specimen sequenced was PBMCs. The receptors here all came from a woman aged 40 to 50 in good health and CMV-seronegative.

This clone was counted a single time. Germline is not matched at one junction end, which may reflect a read error. Other DNA variants within this sample encode the same CDR3. The chain links TRBV19 to TRBJ1-5; D gene unclear. Germline-derived CDR1 and CDR2 are LNHDA and SQIVND (reference sequence). This CDR3 region has 16 residues. This CDR3 is CASSIIGRARNQPQHF. CDR3 bases: TGTGCCAGTAGTATAATAGGGCGGGCCCGCAATCAACCCCAGCATTTT.

J is TRBJ1-4 and V is TRBV19; the D gene is possibly TRBD1 (6 bases). The germline CDR1 and CDR2 sequences are LNHDA and SQIVND (reference sequence). The CDR3 covers 13 residues. With 5 bases removed from V and 8 bases from J, the gap between germline ends came to 12 bases. This CDR3 is CASSRARGEKLFF. The CDR3 nucleotides read TGTGCCAGTAGTCGGGCCAGGGGCGAAAAACTGTTTTTT.

The chain links TRBV10-3 to TRBJ2-1; the match to TRBD2 covers 7 bases. CDR1 ENHRY and CDR2 SYGVKD come from the germline V gene. The CDR3 contains 15 residues. J lost 6 bases, V lost 6 bases, and 11 bases had no gene match. CDR3 amino acids: CAIRPWLADGNEQFF. The CDR3 coding sequence is TGTGCCATCAGACCTTGGCTAGCGGACGGCAATGAGCAGTTCTTC.

The rearrangement joins TRBV7-9 to TRBJ2-2, with D perhaps TRBD2 (6 bases). The CDR3 has 16 residues. Looked up from germline, CDR1 is SEHNR and CDR2 is FQNEAQ (reference sequence). Trimming removed 5 bases from V and 4 bases from J, with 17 bases in between. The CDR3 here is CASSQSRGFGTGELFF. For the CDR3, the DNA is TGTGCCAGCAGCCAATCGCGGGGTTTCGGCACCGGGGAGCTGTTTTTT.

This clone was recorded only once. V and J are TRBV30 and TRBJ2-7; 7 nucleotides line up with TRBD1. J lost 3 bases, V lost 1 base, and 3 bases had no gene match. Germline assignment: CDR1 GTSNPN and CDR2 SVGIG (reference sequence). The CDR3 has 13 residues. The CDR3 coding sequence is TGTGCCTGGAGTGCTTGGGACAGCTACGAGCAGTACTTC. Residues: CAWSAWDSYEQYF.

This clone turned up a few times. This chain connects TRBV6-6 to TRBJ2-1; TRBD1 agrees at 7 bases. Unmatched junction bases numbered 7, after V lost 6 bases and J lost 5 bases. The CDR3 is 14 residues long. CDR1 is MNHNY and CDR2 is SVGAGI in the germline V gene (reference sequence). The CDR3 loop reads CASRRPGGNNEQFF. CDR3 coding DNA: TGTGCCAGCAGGAGGCCAGGGGGAAACAATGAGCAGTTCTTC.

The chain carries TRBV7-9 and TRBJ1-2; TRBD1 matches at 7 bases. Trimming at V came to 5 bases and at J to 1 base, leaving 4 bases not matched to a gene. Germline CDR1 and CDR2: SEHNR and FQNEAQ (reference sequence). This CDR3 region has 14 residues. The CDR3 bases are TGTGCCAGCAGCCAGGACAGGAATAACTATGGCTACACCTTC. Translation: CASSQDRNNYGYTF. The full variable domain, completed using reference TRBV7-9 and TRBJ1-2, is DTGVSQNPRHKITKRGQNVTFRCDPISEHNRLYWYRQTLGQGPEFLTYFQNEAQLEKSRLLSDRFSAERPKGSFSTLEIQRTEQGDSAMYLCASSQDRNNYGYTFGSGTRLTVV.

To note about this clone: A read error may account for a junction end that differs from germline. The chain is built from TRBV6-6 and TRBJ2-2; D gene ambiguous. CDR3 length: 16 residues. CDR1 MNHNY and CDR2 SVGAGI come from the germline V gene (reference sequence). The CDR3 region is CAGSPSRQANTGELFF. The CDR3 region has the DNA TGTGCCGGCAGTCCTTCTCGGCAGGCGAACACCGGGGAGCTGTTTTTT.